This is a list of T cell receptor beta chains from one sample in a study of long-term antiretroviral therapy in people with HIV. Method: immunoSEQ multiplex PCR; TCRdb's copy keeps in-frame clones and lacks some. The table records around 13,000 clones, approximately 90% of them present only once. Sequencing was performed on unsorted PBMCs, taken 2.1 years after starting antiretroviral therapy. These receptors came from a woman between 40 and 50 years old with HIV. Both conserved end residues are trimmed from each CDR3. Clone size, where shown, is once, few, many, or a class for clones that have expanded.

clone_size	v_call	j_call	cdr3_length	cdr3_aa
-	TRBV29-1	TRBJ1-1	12	SAALGVMNTEAF
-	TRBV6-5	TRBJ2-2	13	ASSPGLAGSGELF
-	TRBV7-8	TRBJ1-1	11	ASSPRLGTELV
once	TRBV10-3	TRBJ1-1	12	ASSRQGGYTEAF
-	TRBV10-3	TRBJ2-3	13	AISVSASGVDTQY
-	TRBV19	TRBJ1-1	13	ASSIERSAPAEAF
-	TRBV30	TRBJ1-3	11	ARKQSSGNTIY
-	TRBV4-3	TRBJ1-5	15	ASSQDYPGRDNQPQH
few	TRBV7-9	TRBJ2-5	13	ASSEHSGRFKTQY
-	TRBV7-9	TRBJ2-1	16	ASSFLGGEGSSYNEQF
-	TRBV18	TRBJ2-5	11	ASSPLSRETQY
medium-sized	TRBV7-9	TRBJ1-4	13	ASRPGQGLREKLF
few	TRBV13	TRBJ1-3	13	ASSFAGPSGNTIY
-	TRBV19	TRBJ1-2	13	ASSRQGQANYGYT
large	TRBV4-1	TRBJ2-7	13	ASSQGQGDTSEQY
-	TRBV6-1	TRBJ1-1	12	ASTGGPLNTEAF
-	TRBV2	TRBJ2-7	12	ASSLTGGKYEQY
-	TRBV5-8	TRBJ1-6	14	ASSLGRTSNNSPLH
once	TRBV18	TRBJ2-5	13	ASSRYRGEQETQY
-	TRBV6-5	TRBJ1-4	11	ASSYDSNEKLF
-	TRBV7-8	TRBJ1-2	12	ASSLASQGRGYT
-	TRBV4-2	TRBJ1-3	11	ASSQERRNTIY
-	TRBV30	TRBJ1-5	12	AWSIQGFDQPQH
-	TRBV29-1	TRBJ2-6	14	SVPGATFSGANVLT
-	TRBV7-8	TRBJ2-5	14	ASSLSGQGGQETQY
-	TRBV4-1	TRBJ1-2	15	ASSPMGSQGGVSGYT
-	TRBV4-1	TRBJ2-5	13	ASSQDQGPSETQY
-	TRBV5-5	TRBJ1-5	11	ASSLVADQPQH
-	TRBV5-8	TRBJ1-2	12	ASSSLGTRGGYT
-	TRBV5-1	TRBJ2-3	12	ASSLAQSTDTQY
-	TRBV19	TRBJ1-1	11	ASSSLRDTEAF
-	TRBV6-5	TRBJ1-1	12	ASSYSTIGTEAF
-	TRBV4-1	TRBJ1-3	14	ASSKPRDSSGNTIY
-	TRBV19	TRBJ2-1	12	ASKGLAGVGEQF
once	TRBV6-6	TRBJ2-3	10	ATRLLVDTQY
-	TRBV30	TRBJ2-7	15	AWSEMGLAGLSYEQY
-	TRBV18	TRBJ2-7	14	ASSPRAPGQGTEQY
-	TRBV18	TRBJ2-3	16	ASSPDSGGAVGTDTQY
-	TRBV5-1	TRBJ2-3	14	ASSLAAGLGADTQY
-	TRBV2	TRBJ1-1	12	ASSERQTDTEAF
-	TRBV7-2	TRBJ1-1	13	ASSLRGGMNTEAF
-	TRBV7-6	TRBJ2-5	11	ASSFGVQETQY
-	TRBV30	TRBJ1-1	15	AWSVDGTGVLATEAF
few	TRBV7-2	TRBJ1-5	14	ASSLATGTGNQPQH
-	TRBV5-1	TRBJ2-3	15	ASSLAPGLVSTDTQY
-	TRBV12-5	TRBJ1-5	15	ASGLPRTGGFFQPQH
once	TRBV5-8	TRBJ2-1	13	ASTRAGETYNEQF
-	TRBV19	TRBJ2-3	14	ASSRRDRGRRDTQY
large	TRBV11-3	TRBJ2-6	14	ASSLGGGGRANVLT
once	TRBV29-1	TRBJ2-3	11	SYTASSTDTQY
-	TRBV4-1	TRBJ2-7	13	ASTLLPGQGYEQY
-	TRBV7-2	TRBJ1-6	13	ASSLVADYNSPLH
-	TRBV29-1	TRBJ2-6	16	SVPWDRGQFSGANVLT
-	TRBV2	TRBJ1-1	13	ASNRQGDMNTEAF